This T cell receptor beta chain emerged from a study of blood T cell repertoires in COVID-19. As for the study in general: The United States, Italy and Spain provided the acute and convalescent COVID-19 samples. T cells, B-cell-depleted T cells, or PBMCs provided the cDNA or gDNA that served as material.

Only in-frame clones appear in the TCRdb table, and some are missing; sequencing was by immunoSEQ multiplex PCR. The data hold roughly 250,000 clones, with about nine tenths observed a single time. This sequence was found in a man in his fifties or sixties who had recovered from COVID-19. Sequenced input: peripheral blood.

CDR3 protein: CASSLVQGNSNTEAFF. DNA of the CDR3: TGTGCCAGCAGCTTAGTGCAGGGGAATTCGAACACTGAAGCTTTCTTT. The chain couples TRBV11-2 to TRBJ1-1; maybe TRBD1 (6 bases). Germline loops: CDR1 SGHAT, CDR2 FQNNGV. The V end lost 1 base, the J end lost 1 base, and 13 bases lay between the germline ends. This CDR3 is 16 amino acids long. The complete variable domain, with remaining parts taken from reference TRBV11-2 and TRBJ1-1, reads EAGVAQSPRYKIIEKRQSVAFWCNPISGHATLYWYQQILGQGPKLLIQFQNNGVVDDSQLPKDRFSAERLKGVDSTLKIQPAKLEDSAVYLCASSLVQGNSNTEAFFGQGTRLTVV.